The T cell receptor beta chain under discussion was sequenced for a study of early T cells in non-severe SARS-CoV-2 infection. Individual cDNA molecules received unique molecular identifiers. TCRdb reprocessed the 5' RACE reads with MiXCR, giving one entry per CDR3 protein. The data hold more than 20,000 distinct CDR3 sequences, with approximately 4.8% observed a single time. V was shortened by 3 bases and J by 10 bases, with 10 bases between the two germline ends. CDR3 size: 12 residues. The germline V gene has CDR1 SGHNT and CDR2 YENEEA. This clonotype has at least ten counts. The sequenced sample was whole blood. The receptor was isolated from an adult who was a healthcare worker with PCR-confirmed SARS-CoV-2 infection or an uninfected control (not recorded which). The chain employs TRBV11-3 and TRBJ2-1, with a tentative D call TRBD2 (6 bases). The CDR3 DNA reads TGTGCCAGCAGCTTGGGGGAGGCGGAGCAGTTCTTC. Protein: CASSLGEAEQFF.